Included here is one T cell receptor beta chain sequence, with context. Its specificity is unknown. This entry comes from a study of graft-versus-host responses after intestinal transplantation. Study background: Anti-thymocyte globulin induction, then tacrolimus and steroids for about 3 years, went to all recipients. Study conclusions and caveats: Ileal or blood samples showed some GvH clones first, and such clones were also found in recipient marrow. Peak GvH clone levels in circulation were associated with early post-transplant HvG declines.

V lost 0 bases, J lost 9 bases, and 12 bases lay in between. The CDR3 runs 15 residues. The V gene's germline CDR1 is SGHDN and CDR2 FVKESK. Data came from immunoSEQ multiplex PCR; TCRdb stores just in-frame clones and leaves some out. The table lists tens of thousands of clones, 85% to 95% of them singletons. The gene calls are TRBV14 and TRBJ1-6; D may be TRBD1 (5 bases). The input for sequencing was PBMCs, taken around 63 days after intestinal transplant. The TCR sequence derives from a human patient who received an intestinal transplant, so some T cells may come from the graft donor. The CDR3: CASSQDGAGFSPLHF. In nucleotides, the CDR3 is TGTGCCAGCAGCCAAGATGGGGCAGGTTTTTCACCCCTCCACTTT.